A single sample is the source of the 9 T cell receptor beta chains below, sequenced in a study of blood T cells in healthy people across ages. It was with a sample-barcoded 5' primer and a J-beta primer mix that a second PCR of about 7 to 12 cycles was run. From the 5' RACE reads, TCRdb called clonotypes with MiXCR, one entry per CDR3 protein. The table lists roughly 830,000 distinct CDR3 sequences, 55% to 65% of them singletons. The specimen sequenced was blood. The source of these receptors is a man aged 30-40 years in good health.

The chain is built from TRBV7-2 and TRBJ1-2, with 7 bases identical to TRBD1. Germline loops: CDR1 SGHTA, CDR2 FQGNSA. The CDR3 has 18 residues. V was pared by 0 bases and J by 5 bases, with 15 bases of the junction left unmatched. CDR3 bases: TGTGCCAGCAGCTTAGCGCTCCTATCTAGGGGGCGAACATATGGCTACACCTTC. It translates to CASSLALLSRGRTYGYTF.

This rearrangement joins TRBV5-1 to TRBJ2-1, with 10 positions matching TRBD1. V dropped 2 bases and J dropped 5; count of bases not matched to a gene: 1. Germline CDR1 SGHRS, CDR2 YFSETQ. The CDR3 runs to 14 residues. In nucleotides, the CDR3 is TGCGCCAGCAGCTTAGGACAGGGGGACAATGAGCAGTTCTTC. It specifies CASSLGQGDNEQFF.

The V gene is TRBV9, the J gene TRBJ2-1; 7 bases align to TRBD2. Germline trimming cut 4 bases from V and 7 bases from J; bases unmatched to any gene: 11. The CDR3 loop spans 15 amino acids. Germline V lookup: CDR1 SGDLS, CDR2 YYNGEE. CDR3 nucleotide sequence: TGTGCCAGCAGCTTGAGGGGTGCCGGGGGGAATGAGCAGTTCTTC. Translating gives CASSLRGAGGNEQFF.

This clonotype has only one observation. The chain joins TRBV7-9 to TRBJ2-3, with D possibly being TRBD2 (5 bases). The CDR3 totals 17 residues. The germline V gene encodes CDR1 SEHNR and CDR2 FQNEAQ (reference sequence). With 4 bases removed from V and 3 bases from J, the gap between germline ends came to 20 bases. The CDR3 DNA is TGTGCCAGCAGCTCTATTAACCGGGAACTCAAAACAGATACGCAGTATTTT. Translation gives CASSSINRELKTDTQYF.

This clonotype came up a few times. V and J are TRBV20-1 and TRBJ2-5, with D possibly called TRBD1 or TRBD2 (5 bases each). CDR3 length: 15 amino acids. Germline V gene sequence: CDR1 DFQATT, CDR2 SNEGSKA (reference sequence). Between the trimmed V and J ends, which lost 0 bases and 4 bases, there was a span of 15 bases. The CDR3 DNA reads TGCAGTGCTAGAGATCAAGGACGGGGCGGAGAGACCCAGTACTTC. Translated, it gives CSARDQGRGGETQYF.

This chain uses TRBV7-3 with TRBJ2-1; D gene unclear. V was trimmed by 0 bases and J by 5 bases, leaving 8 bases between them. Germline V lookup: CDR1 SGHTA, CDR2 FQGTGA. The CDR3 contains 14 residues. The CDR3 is CASSLTGNHNEQFF. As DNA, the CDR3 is TGTGCCAGCAGCTTAACGGGGAACCACAATGAGCAGTTCTTC.

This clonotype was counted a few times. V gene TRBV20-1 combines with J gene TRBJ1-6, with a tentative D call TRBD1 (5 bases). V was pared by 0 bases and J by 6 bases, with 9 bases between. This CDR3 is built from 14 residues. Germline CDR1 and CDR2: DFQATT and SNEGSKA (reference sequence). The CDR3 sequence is CSARDRGVNSPLHF. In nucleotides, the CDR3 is TGCAGTGCTAGAGATCGAGGGGTTAATTCACCCCTCCACTTT.

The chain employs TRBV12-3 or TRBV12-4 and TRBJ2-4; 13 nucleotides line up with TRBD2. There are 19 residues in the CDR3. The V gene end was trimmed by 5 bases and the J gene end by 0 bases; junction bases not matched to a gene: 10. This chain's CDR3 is CASSPLTSGGARAKNIQYF. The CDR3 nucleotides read TGTGCCAGCAGTCCTCTTACTAGCGGGGGGGCCCGAGCCAAAAACATTCAGTACTTC.

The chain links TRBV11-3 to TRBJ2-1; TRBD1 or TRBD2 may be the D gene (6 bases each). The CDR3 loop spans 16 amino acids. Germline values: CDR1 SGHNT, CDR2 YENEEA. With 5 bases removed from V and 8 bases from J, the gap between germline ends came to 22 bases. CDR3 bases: TGTGCCAGCAGCCCGGGATGGGGGGCCGGGTCGGATGAGCAGTTCTTC. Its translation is CASSPGWGAGSDEQFF.